This note documents a single TCR beta chain sequence. What it binds is unknown. V lost 5 bases, J lost 3 bases, and 7 bases lay in between. This CDR3 is 11 amino acids long. Germline V gene lookup returns CDR1 DFQATT and CDR2 SNEGSKA (reference sequence). This sample is part of a study of CD8 T cell repertoires and HIV-1 epitope variants. Data came from immunoSEQ multiplex PCR; TCRdb stores just in-frame clones and leaves some out. This table holds a few thousand clones, around two thirds found once. The chain combines TRBV20-1 with TRBJ1-1, with D hard to call. The source of this sequence is a male donor with HIV. Sequencing was carried out using cultured CD8+ T cells derived from PBMCs. CDR3 region: CSARAHTEAFF. In nucleotides, the CDR3 is TGCAGTGCTCGAGCCCACACTGAAGCTTTCTTT.